This TCR beta chain was observed in a study of tumor-infiltrating lymphocytes in primary liver carcinoma. Across the whole study: These were node-negative, non-metastatic T1-T3 tumors of roughly 4 to 10 cm. Whole-study findings and limits: The 250 largest clones made up significantly more of tumor than blood repertoires (p = 0.039).

The table lists this clonotype with many counts. Its antigen is still unknown. Production of TCR beta cDNA used around 500 ng total RNA together with a constant-region primer. Investigators got TCR beta libraries out of three nested multiplex PCR rounds, done with slightly modified ARM-PCR. Each of the first two PCR rounds ran 9 to 11 cycles with TRBV1-TRBV30 forward and C-beta reverse primers. TCRdb reanalysed the multiplex PCR reads using MiXCR and keeps one entry per CDR3 protein. The data contain about 35,000 distinct CDR3 sequences, approximately 73% of them singletons. For each extraction, RNA and DNA were obtained together from roughly 20-30 mg of unsorted bulk tissue. There are 12 residues in the CDR3. V dropped 7 bases and J dropped 9 bases, with 13 bases sitting between them. The germline gives CDR1 MDHEN, CDR2 SYDVKM.

Input material: liver tumor tissue from sampling region 4. The subset denotes: tumor region T4, right-lateral pole. The TCR was taken from a man in his forties with primary liver carcinoma and hepatitis B virus infection. The chain has TRBV28 and TRBJ1-5, with D tentatively TRBD1 (6 bases). The CDR3 spells CASTAPRGPQHF. The CDR3 DNA sequence: TGTGCCAGCACAGCTCCCAGGGGGCCCCAGCATTTT.